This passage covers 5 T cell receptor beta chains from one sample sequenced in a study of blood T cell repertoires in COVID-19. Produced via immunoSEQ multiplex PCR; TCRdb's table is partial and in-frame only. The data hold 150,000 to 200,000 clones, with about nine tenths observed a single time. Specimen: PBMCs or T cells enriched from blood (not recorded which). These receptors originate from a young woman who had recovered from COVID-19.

The DNA of the CDR3 is TGCGCCAGCAGCCAAGCAACCGGGACAGGTAGCTACGAGCAGTACTTC. Translating gives CASSQATGTGSYEQYF. This rearrangement joins TRBV4-1 to TRBJ2-7; the match to TRBD1 covers 8 bases. CDR1 MGHRA and CDR2 YSYEKL come from the germline V gene. With 1 base clipped from V and 3 bases from J, the junction kept 8 bases outside the gene matches. The CDR3 sequence is 16 residues long.

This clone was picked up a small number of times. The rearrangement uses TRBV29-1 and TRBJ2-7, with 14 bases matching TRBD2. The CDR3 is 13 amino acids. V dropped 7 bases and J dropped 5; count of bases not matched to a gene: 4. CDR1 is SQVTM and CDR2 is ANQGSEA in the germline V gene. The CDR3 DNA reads TGCAGCGCCGGACTAGCGGGAGGCAACGAGCAGTACTTC. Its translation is CSAGLAGGNEQYF.

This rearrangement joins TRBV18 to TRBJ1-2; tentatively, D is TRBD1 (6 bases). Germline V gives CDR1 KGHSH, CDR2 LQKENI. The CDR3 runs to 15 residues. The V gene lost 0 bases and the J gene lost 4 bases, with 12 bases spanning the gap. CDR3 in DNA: TGTGCCAGCTCACCACCCCTGGACAGCTCCTATGGCTACACCTTC. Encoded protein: CASSPPLDSSYGYTF.

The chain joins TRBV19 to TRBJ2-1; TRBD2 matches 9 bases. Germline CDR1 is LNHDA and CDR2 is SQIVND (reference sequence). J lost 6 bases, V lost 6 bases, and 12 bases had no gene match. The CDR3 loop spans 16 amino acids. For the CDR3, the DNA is TGTGCCAGTAGGAGCTCACCGGGACTAGCAGTCAATGAGCAGTTCTTC. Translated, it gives CASRSSPGLAVNEQFF.

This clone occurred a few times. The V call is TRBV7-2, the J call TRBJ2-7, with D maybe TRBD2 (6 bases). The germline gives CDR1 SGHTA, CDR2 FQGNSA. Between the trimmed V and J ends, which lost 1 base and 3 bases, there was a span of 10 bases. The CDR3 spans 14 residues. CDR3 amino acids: CASSLVRGDYEQYF. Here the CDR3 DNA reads TGTGCCAGCAGCTTAGTACGCGGGGACTACGAGCAGTACTTC.